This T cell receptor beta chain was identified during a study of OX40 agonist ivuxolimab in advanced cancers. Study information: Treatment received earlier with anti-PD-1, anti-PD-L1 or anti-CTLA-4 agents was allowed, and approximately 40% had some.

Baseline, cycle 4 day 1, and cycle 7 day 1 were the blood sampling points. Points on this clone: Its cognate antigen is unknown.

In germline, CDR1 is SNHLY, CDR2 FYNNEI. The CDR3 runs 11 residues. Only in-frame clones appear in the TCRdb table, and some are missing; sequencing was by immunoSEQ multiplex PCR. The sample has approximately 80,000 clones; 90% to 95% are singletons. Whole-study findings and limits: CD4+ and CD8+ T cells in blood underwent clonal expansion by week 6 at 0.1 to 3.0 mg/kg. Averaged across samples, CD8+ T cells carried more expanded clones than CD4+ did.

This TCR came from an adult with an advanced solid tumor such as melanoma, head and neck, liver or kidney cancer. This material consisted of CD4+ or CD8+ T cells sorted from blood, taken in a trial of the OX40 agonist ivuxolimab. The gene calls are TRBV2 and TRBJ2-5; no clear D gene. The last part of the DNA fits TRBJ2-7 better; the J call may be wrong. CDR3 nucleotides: TGTGCCAGTCGTACATACTACGAGCAGTACTTC. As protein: CASRTYYEQYF.